This T cell receptor beta chain was recovered during a study of blood T cell repertoires in COVID-19. Overall study: Both acute and convalescent COVID-19 samples were obtained from the United States, Italy and Spain.

As handled by the study authors: From reference gene primer amplification, estimates of nucleated cell counts were derived. This table comes from immunoSEQ multiplex PCR, and its TCRdb copy is limited to in-frame clones, with some not included. The DNA was the basis for D and trimming; V, J and clone size are from that table. The sample contains fewer than 45,000 clones, over 80% of which appear only once. Between the trimmed V and J ends, which lost 4 bases and 3 bases, there was a span of 13 bases. The germline V gene has CDR1 SGHRS and CDR2 YFSETQ. This CDR3 is 14 amino acids long. Material for sequencing was peripheral blood. The chain recombines TRBV5-1 with TRBJ2-5; tentative D call: TRBD1 (6 bases). This TCR was sampled from a man older than 75 with active COVID-19. CDR3 coding DNA: TGCGCCAGCAGCACTGGTGCAGGGGAAGAGACCCAGTACTTC. Its protein is CASSTGAGEETQYF. Looking up the rest from reference TRBV5-1 and TRBJ2-5 gives the full variable domain: KAGVTQTPRYLIKTRGQQVTLSCSPISGHRSVSWYQQTPGQGLQFLFEYFSETQRNKGNFPGRFSGRQFSNSRSEMNVSTLELGDSALYLCASSTGAGEETQYFGPGTRLLVL.